Following are 24 T cell receptor beta chains from one sample sequenced in a study of T-cell memory formation after mild COVID-19. TCRdb independently ran MiXCR on the 5' RACE reads; one entry per CDR3 protein. The sample contains 250,000 or so distinct CDR3 sequences, more than 8% of which appear only once. The specimen sequenced was PBMCs or a T cell subset sorted from them (not recorded which). The receptors stem from a man between 18 and 35 years old who had mild COVID-19 (a few samples of this study predate the infection). Cell type and time point are not known.

This clonotype was counted only a few times. The chain couples TRBV24-1 to TRBJ2-1, with D unresolved. This CDR3 has 13 amino acids. Trimming removed 4 bases at V and 12 bases at J, with 15 bases between. Germline CDR1 and CDR2: KGHDR and SFDVKD. The CDR3 coding sequence is TGTGCCACCAGTGAGCTCTATCCGGGTCGGCAGTTCTTC. This sequence encodes CATSELYPGRQFF.

The chain carries TRBV4-3 and TRBJ2-2; D remains ambiguous. CDR3 length: 15 residues. The V gene's germline CDR1 is LGHNA and CDR2 YSLEER. Trimming shortened V by 0 bases and J by 9 bases, and 14 bases separated the two germline ends. For the CDR3, the DNA is TGCGCCAGCAGCCAAGAGCGGACGTCGGTCAGGGAGCTGTTTTTT. Translation: CASSQERTSVRELFF.

This clonotype has only a few counts. V is TRBV29-1 and J is TRBJ2-1; 8 bases fit TRBD1. The junction had 5 bases not matched to a gene; V was cut back by 7 bases and J by 0 bases. Germline CDR1 is SQVTM and CDR2 is ANQGSEA. The CDR3 is 14 amino acids. In DNA, the CDR3 is TGCAGCGCCGAGGACAGGGCCTCCTACAATGAGCAGTTCTTC. Its protein is CSAEDRASYNEQFF.

There are many counts of this clonotype. The chain employs TRBV12-3 or TRBV12-4 and TRBJ2-4; D perhaps matches TRBD2 (6 bases). The CDR3 is made up of 14 amino acids. Trimming shortened V by 11 bases and J by 1 base, and 15 bases separated the two germline ends. The CDR3 here is CASSEGPAKNIQYF. The CDR3 DNA is TGTGCCTCCTCGGAGGGGCCCGCCAAAAACATTCAGTACTTC.

The J gene is TRBJ1-5, the V gene TRBV4-1; D gene unclear. V was shortened by 7 bases and J by 4 bases, with 17 bases between the two germline ends. Germline CDR1 MGHRA, CDR2 YSYEKL. The CDR3 has 15 residues. The CDR3 DNA follows: TGCGCCAGCAAAGATCGACCGATCGGAAATCAGCCCCAGCATTTT. It specifies CASKDRPIGNQPQHF.

The CDR3 coding sequence is TGTGCCAGCAGTTACGGCAGCGGGGGGCTCTACAATGAGCAGTTCTTC. Its protein product is CASSYGSGGLYNEQFF. This sequence joins TRBV6-2 or TRBV6-3 and TRBJ2-1; 9 bases fit TRBD2. Losses at the gene ends were 2 bases for V and 3 bases for J; bases not matched to a gene: 5. Per germline, CDR1 MNHEY and CDR2 SVGEGT. This CDR3 has 16 residues.

V is TRBV12-3 or TRBV12-4 and J is TRBJ2-5; 8 bases agree with TRBD2. The CDR3 length is 15 residues. V was clipped by 5 bases and J by 5 bases; unmatched bases: 10. CDR3: CASSPGTRRGETQYF. CDR3 in DNA: TGTGCCAGCAGTCCCGGGACTAGGAGGGGGGAGACCCAGTACTTC.

The CDR3 region is CASSQVSNEKLFF. The DNA of the CDR3 is TGTGCCAGCAGCCAAGTTTCTAATGAAAAACTGTTTTTT. The chain has TRBV4-2 and TRBJ1-4; D is unresolved. The CDR3 has 13 amino acids. Germline-derived CDR1 and CDR2 are LGHNA and YNFKEQ. Trimming took 1 base from V and 3 from J, leaving 3 bases between them.

V gene TRBV6-5 combines with J gene TRBJ2-7; no clear D gene. The CDR3 runs to 14 residues. Germline CDR1 is MNHEY and CDR2 is SVGAGI. Trimming took 2 bases from V and 0 from J, leaving 8 bases between them. The CDR3 coding sequence is TGTGCCAGCAGTTACACAGCTAGCTCCTACGAGCAGTACGTC. Its protein is CASSYTASSYEQYV.

This clonotype showed up just a few times. V gene TRBV7-3 combines with J gene TRBJ2-3; TRBD2 aligns across 15 bases. The germline CDR1 and CDR2 sequences are SGHTA and FQGTGA. The V and J ends lost 5 bases and 0 bases, in that order; junction bases with no gene match: 9. The CDR3 loop spans 19 amino acids. The CDR3 region is CASSKLGLAGGPSTDTQYF. The CDR3 DNA sequence: TGTGCCAGCAGCAAACTGGGACTAGCGGGGGGACCTAGCACAGATACGCAGTATTTT.

There are a few counts of this clonotype. The chain couples TRBV5-1 to TRBJ2-5; maybe TRBD2 (5 bases). V dropped 6 bases and J dropped 7 bases, with 13 bases sitting between them. The CDR3 extends over 12 amino acids. Germline V gene lookup returns CDR1 SGHRS and CDR2 YFSETQ. The CDR3 DNA reads as TGCGCCAGCACAGCGGAGGCTAGGACCCAGTACTTC. Its translation is CASTAEARTQYF.

This clonotype has more than one count but fewer than ten. The chain uses TRBV4-1 and TRBJ1-1; D gene ambiguous. The CDR3 has 14 residues. Germline loops: CDR1 MGHRA, CDR2 YSYEKL. Trimming removed 4 bases from V and 6 bases from J, with 15 bases in between. The CDR3: CASSLSFHGPEAFF. The CDR3 DNA is TGCGCCAGCAGCCTCTCATTTCATGGGCCTGAAGCTTTCTTT.

This clonotype was detected a few times. The chain has TRBV21-1 and TRBJ1-5. TRBV21-1 is a documented pseudogene. The CDR3 has 15 amino acids. In nucleotides, the CDR3 is TGTGCCAGCAGCAAAGGTCACAGCCGCAATCAGCCCCAGCATTTT. It translates to CASSKGHSRNQPQHF.

In DNA, the CDR3 is TGTGCCAGCAGCTTAGGGAAGTGGACAGGGGTCAATGAGCAGTTCTTC. This codes for CASSLGKWTGVNEQFF. This chain connects TRBV7-3 to TRBJ2-1; 9 bases line up with TRBD1. CDR1 and CDR2 (germline): SGHTA, FQGTGA. V dropped 2 bases and J dropped 6; count of bases not matched to a gene: 8. The CDR3 has 16 amino acids.

This clonotype has at least ten counts. The CDR3 loop reads CASSLDWGRSYEQYV. The CDR3 DNA reads as TGTGCCAGCAGCTTAGATTGGGGCAGATCCTACGAGCAGTACGTC. The rearrangement joins TRBV7-2 to TRBJ2-7; weak D call: TRBD1 (5 bases). The CDR3 covers 15 residues. Per the germline V gene, CDR1 is SGHTA and CDR2 is FQGNSA. V lost 1 base and J 1 base, leaving 11 bases between the germline ends.

At least ten counts were recorded for this clonotype. The V gene is TRBV2, the J gene TRBJ2-5; D uncertain. With 1 base removed from V and 5 bases from J, the gap between germline ends came to 2 bases. The germline gives CDR1 SNHLY, CDR2 FYNNEI. This CDR3 comprises 11 residues. The CDR3 nucleotides read TGTGCCAGCAGTGAAGAGGAGACCCAGTACTTC. This encodes CASSEEETQYF.

The genes are TRBV27 and TRBJ2-1; the match to TRBD2 covers 14 bases. From germline, CDR1 is MNHEY and CDR2 SMNVEV (reference sequence). V lost 2 bases and J lost 6; bases outside the gene matches: 3. This CDR3 has 16 amino acids. The CDR3: CASSLQGLAGVNEQFF. CDR3 in DNA: TGTGCCAGCAGTTTACAGGGACTAGCGGGAGTCAATGAGCAGTTCTTC.

The chain carries TRBV5-1 and TRBJ1-5; 7 bases are shared with TRBD1. CDR1 is SGHRS, CDR2 YFSETQ, per germline. This CDR3 spans 15 amino acids. J was trimmed by 3 bases and V by 3 bases; bases with no gene match: 6. CDR3 in amino acids: CASSSTGALNQPQHF. Written as DNA, the CDR3 is TGCGCCAGCAGCTCCACAGGGGCTCTCAATCAGCCCCAGCATTTT.

This clonotype has just a few counts. The chain joins TRBV7-9 to TRBJ1-4; perhaps TRBD1 as D (6 bases). This CDR3 has 16 residues. Germline assignment: CDR1 SEHNR and CDR2 FQNEAQ (reference sequence). The V gene lost 6 bases and the J gene lost 0 bases, with 14 bases spanning the gap. This CDR3 reads CASRAGDGPTNEKLFF. The CDR3 coding sequence is TGTGCCAGCAGGGCAGGGGACGGTCCAACTAATGAAAAACTGTTTTTT.

This clonotype was seen only a few times. This sequence joins TRBV7-9 and TRBJ1-4, with 11 nucleotides matching TRBD1. After removal of 5 bases from V and 6 bases from J, the junction contained 5 bases not matched to a gene. The CDR3 runs to 15 residues. CDR1 is SEHNR and CDR2 is FQNEAQ in the germline V gene (reference sequence). The CDR3 DNA follows: TGTGCCAGCAGCCGCCGGGACAGGGGGTATGAAAAACTGTTTTTT. Protein: CASSRRDRGYEKLFF.

This clonotype showed up just a few times. This sequence joins TRBV7-9 and TRBJ2-7; D gene unclear. Germline CDR1 reads SEHNR; CDR2 reads FQNEAQ (reference sequence). This CDR3 comprises 14 residues. With 5 bases removed from V and 3 bases from J, the gap between germline ends came to 14 bases. The CDR3 nucleotides read TGTGCCAGCAGCCATCCATCGCTGAGCTACGAGCAGTACTTC. Protein: CASSHPSLSYEQYF.

This clonotype was counted ten times or more. The V gene is TRBV20-1, the J gene TRBJ1-2; the D gene is possibly TRBD1 (6 bases). Trimming took 3 bases from V and 6 from J, leaving 17 bases between them. CDR3 size: 14 residues. CDR1 and CDR2 (germline): DFQATT, SNEGSKA (reference sequence). The CDR3 region has the DNA TGCAGTGCTAGGGGCCCCACAGGGAGGGATGGCTACACCTTC. Protein: CSARGPTGRDGYTF.

V gene TRBV27 combines with J gene TRBJ2-7; no reliable D call. Germline V gene lookup returns CDR1 MNHEY and CDR2 SMNVEV (reference sequence). There are 13 residues in the CDR3. Deletions cut 0 bases from V and 4 bases from J, with 7 bases between. The CDR3 loop is CASSLSESYEQYF. The DNA of the CDR3 is TGTGCCAGCAGTTTATCGGAATCGTACGAGCAGTACTTC.

This chain connects TRBV30 to TRBJ1-1; TRBD1 matches at 7 bases. There are 12 residues in the CDR3. Per the germline V gene, CDR1 is GTSNPN and CDR2 is SVGIG (reference sequence). V shed 5 bases and J 6 bases; nucleotides not matched to a gene: 6. CDR3 coding DNA: TGTGCCTGGGAACCTGGGACAGCTGAAGCTTTCTTT. Residues: CAWEPGTAEAFF.